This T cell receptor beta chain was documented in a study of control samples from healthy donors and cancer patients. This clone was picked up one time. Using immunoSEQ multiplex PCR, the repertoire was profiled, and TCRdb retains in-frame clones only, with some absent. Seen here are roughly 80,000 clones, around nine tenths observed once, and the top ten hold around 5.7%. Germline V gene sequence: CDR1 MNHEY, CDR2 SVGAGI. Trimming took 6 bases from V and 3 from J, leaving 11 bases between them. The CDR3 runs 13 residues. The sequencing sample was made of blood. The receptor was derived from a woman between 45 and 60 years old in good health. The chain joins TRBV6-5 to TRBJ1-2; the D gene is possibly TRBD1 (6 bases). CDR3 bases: TGTGCCAGCAGCCGGGACACCCACTATGGCTACACCTTC. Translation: CASSRDTHYGYTF.